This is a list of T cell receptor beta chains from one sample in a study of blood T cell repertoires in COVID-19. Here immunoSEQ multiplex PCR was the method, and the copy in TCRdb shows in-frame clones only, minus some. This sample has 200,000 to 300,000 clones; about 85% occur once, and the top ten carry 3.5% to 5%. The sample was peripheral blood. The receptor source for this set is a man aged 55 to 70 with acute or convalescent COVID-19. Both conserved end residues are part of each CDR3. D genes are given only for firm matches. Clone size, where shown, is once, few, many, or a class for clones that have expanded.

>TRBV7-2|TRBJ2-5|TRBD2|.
TGTGCCACCCGTGGAGCGGGAGGTATGGGAGAGACCCAGTACTTC
CATRGAGGMGETQYF
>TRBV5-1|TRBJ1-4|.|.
TGCGCCAGCAGCTCACAGGGTGGGATGGAAAAACTGTTTTTT
CASSSQGGMEKLFF
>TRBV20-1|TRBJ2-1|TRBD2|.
TGCAGTGCTAGTCGACTAGCGGCTTACAATGAGCAGTTCTTC
CSASRLAAYNEQFF
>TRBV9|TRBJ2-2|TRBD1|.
TGTGCCAGCAGCATACTGGGACAGGGGCACACCGGGGAGCTGTTTTTT
CASSILGQGHTGELFF
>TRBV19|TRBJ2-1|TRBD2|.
TGTGCCAGTACCCATGCCGGGACTAGAGGCAATGAGCAGTTCTTC
CASTHAGTRGNEQFF
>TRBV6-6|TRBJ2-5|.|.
TGTGCCAGCAGTTACTCTACCGGGTTGCAAGGGACCCAGTACTTC
CASSYSTGLQGTQYF
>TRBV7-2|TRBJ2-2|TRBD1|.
TGTGCCAGCACCGGGACAGGGTTGTTTACCGGGGAGCTGTTTTTT
CASTGTGLFTGELFF
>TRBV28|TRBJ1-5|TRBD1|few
TGTGCCAGCAGTTTAGCACTCACAGGGGGGCCCCAGCATTTT
CASSLALTGGPQHF
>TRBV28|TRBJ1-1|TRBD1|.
TGTGCCAGCAGTTTAAGCAGGGGGAGGACTGAAGCTTTCTTT
CASSLSRGRTEAFF
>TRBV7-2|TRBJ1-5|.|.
TGTGCCAGCAGCTTAGTCCCAAGAGCGCGTAGCAATCAGCCCCAGCATTTT
CASSLVPRARSNQPQHF